The 12 T cell receptor beta chains presented below share a single source sample, sequenced in a study of cytomegalovirus exposure and HLA in healthy donors. This PCR relied on a set of 60 Vbeta primers and 13 Jbeta primers. This table comes from immunoSEQ multiplex PCR, and its TCRdb copy is limited to in-frame clones, with some not included. The repertoire holds approximately 90,000 clones, about 80% seen once, with roughly 1.5% in the top ten. The sequencing sample was made of PBMCs. Receptors were obtained from a male donor in good health and CMV-seronegative.

The rearrangement links TRBV4-1 to TRBJ2-3; 9 nucleotides agree with TRBD1. Losses at the gene ends were 4 bases for V and 6 bases for J; bases not matched to a gene: 11. The CDR3 spans 16 residues. Looked up from germline, CDR1 is MGHRA and CDR2 is YSYEKL. The CDR3 DNA follows: TGCGCCAGCAGCCTCTTTGGACAGGGGAGGATGGATACGCAGTATTTT. Translation gives CASSLFGQGRMDTQYF.

Here the CDR3 reads CASSLRRGGALSIDEQFF. The CDR3 DNA reads as TGTGCCAGCAGCTTACGGCGGGGAGGGGCACTCTCTATCGATGAGCAGTTCTTC. The chain uses TRBV7-9 and TRBJ2-1; TRBD2 aligns across 7 bases. The J segment lost 8 bases and the V segment lost 2 bases, leaving 18 bases of the junction unmatched. Germline V gives CDR1 SEHNR, CDR2 FQNEAQ (reference sequence). The CDR3 has 18 residues.

The chain is built from TRBV7-3 and TRBJ2-1; D gene uncertain. The CDR3 runs 12 residues. Germline V gene lookup returns CDR1 SGHTA and CDR2 FQGTGA. Trimming removed 1 base at V and 10 bases at J, with 8 bases between. The CDR3 reads CASSLMAGEQFF. CDR3 nucleotide sequence: TGTGCCAGCAGCTTAATGGCAGGAGAGCAGTTCTTC.

This chain joins TRBV4-1 and TRBJ1-2, with 9 bases aligning to TRBD1. Trimming cost V 0 bases and J 8 bases; bases outside gene matches: 4. Germline CDR1 is MGHRA and CDR2 is YSYEKL. There are 14 residues in the CDR3. CDR3: CASSQDRDRAGYTF. Here the CDR3 DNA reads TGCGCCAGCAGCCAAGATCGGGACAGGGCAGGCTACACCTTC.

V is TRBV13 and J is TRBJ2-5, with 10 bases lining up with TRBD1. Judging by the DNA end, TRBJ2-7 fits better; the J call may be wrong. This CDR3 is built from 15 residues. Per germline, CDR1 PRHDT and CDR2 FYEKMQ (reference sequence). The CDR3 sequence: CASSLGRDRGYEQYF. The CDR3 region has the DNA TGTGCCAGCAGCTTAGGAAGGGACAGGGGCTACGAGCAGTACTTC.

The rearrangement links TRBV5-5 to TRBJ2-3; 8 positions agree with TRBD1. Germline CDR1 and CDR2: SGHKS and YYEKEE (reference sequence). Trimming removed 1 base from V and 6 bases from J; junction bases left unmatched: 7. The CDR3 covers 15 residues. CDR3 bases: TGTGCCAGCAGCTTGTTAGGACAGGGTATGGATACGCAGTATTTT. Protein product: CASSLLGQGMDTQYF.

The CDR3 reads CASSYDGPTGGNTGELFF. The CDR3 region has the DNA TGCGCCAGCAGCTATGACGGCCCCACAGGGGGCAACACCGGGGAGCTGTTTTTT. The rearrangement joins TRBV5-1 to TRBJ2-2; 9 bases are a match to TRBD1. After removal of 3 bases from V and 2 bases from J, the junction contained 11 bases not matched to a gene. This CDR3 is 18 amino acids long. Germline V gene data show CDR1 as SGHRS and CDR2 as YFSETQ.

The chain is built from TRBV5-4 and TRBJ1-1; 7 bases match TRBD1. The V gene end was trimmed by 4 bases and the J gene end by 1 base; junction bases not matched to a gene: 7. From germline, CDR1 is SGHNT and CDR2 YYREEE (reference sequence). The CDR3 contains 15 residues. The CDR3 sequence: CASSLTDRPNTEAFF. CDR3 coding DNA: TGTGCCAGCAGCCTAACGGACAGGCCGAACACTGAAGCTTTCTTT. Variable domain in full (rest from reference TRBV5-4 and TRBJ1-1): ETGVTQSPTHLIKTRGQQVTLRCSSQSGHNTVSWYQQALGQGPQFIFQYYREEENGRGNFPPRFSGLQFPNYSSELNVNALELDDSALYLCASSLTDRPNTEAFFGQGTRLTVV.

The table lists this clone with a count of one. This chain links TRBV7-2 with TRBJ2-3; 7 bases align to TRBD2. This CDR3 has 16 amino acids. The V gene end was trimmed by 2 bases and the J gene end by 0 bases; junction bases not matched to a gene: 5. The germline V gene has CDR1 SGHTA and CDR2 FQGNSA. The CDR3 loop reads CASSLLLAVSTDTQYF. The DNA for the CDR3 is TGTGCCAGCAGCTTACTCCTAGCGGTTAGCACAGATACGCAGTATTTT.

The rearrangement links TRBV7-2 to TRBJ1-5; TRBD1 aligns across 9 bases. The CDR3 contains 15 residues. CDR1 is SGHTA, CDR2 FQGNSA, per germline. The junction had 10 bases not matched to a gene; V was cut back by 4 bases and J by 9 bases. CDR3 nucleotide sequence: TGTGCCAGCAGCTCCCAGACAGGGGGTAAACCGCCCCAGCATTTT. Translated: CASSSQTGGKPPQHF.

This chain joins TRBV11-2 and TRBJ2-3, with TRBD2 matching over 7 bases. Trimming cost V 3 bases and J 2 bases; bases outside gene matches: 14. Germline V gives CDR1 SGHAT, CDR2 FQNNGV. The CDR3 consists of 18 residues. CDR3 in DNA: TGTGCCAGCAGCTTCCCGCTTAGCGGGTCCGAGATCACAGATACGCAGTATTTT. Encoded protein: CASSFPLSGSEITDTQYF.

This clone was observed a few times. The chain employs TRBV9 and TRBJ2-7; weak D call: TRBD2 (5 bases). The CDR3 contains 15 residues. V shed 0 bases and J shed 0 bases, with 10 bases lying between them. The germline gives CDR1 SGDLS, CDR2 YYNGEE. The DNA for the CDR3 is TGTGCCAGCAGCGTAGAAGGACTCCCCTCCTACGAGCAGTACTTC. Its translation is CASSVEGLPSYEQYF.